Listed below are T cell receptor beta chains from one sample, sequenced in a study of T cell responses to AZD1222 COVID-19 vaccine. Data came from immunoSEQ multiplex PCR; TCRdb stores just in-frame clones and leaves some out. The top ten hold approximately 4.8% of the sample, which has about 100,000 clones, roughly nine tenths seen once. This specimen consisted of peripheral blood, obtained 28 days after the second AZD1222 dose. These receptor sequences come from an adult who received the AZD1222 COVID-19 vaccine. Each CDR3 is given without its conserved first and last residue. Fields, in order: CDR3 length, D gene, J gene, V gene, CDR3 protein. A D gene is named only where the DNA matches it firmly.

>12|.|TRBJ1-1|TRBV3-1/TRBV3-2
ASSQGLANTEAF
>10|TRBD2|TRBJ2-1|TRBV29-1
SAAGGPYEQF
>10|.|TRBJ1-2|TRBV28
ASSRGNYGYT
>13|TRBD1|TRBJ1-1|TRBV5-1
ASSLGDRDNTEAF
>11|.|TRBJ1-1|TRBV30
AWSPQGNTEAF
>12|.|TRBJ2-7|TRBV18
ASSPPGSSYEQY
>13|TRBD2|TRBJ2-1|TRBV5-1
ASSLGLAEYNEQF
>15|TRBD1|TRBJ2-7|TRBV4-2
ASSQEEGTGESYEQY
>14|.|TRBJ1-3|TRBV9
ASSAGDTNSGNTIY
>13|.|TRBJ2-7|TRBV7-2
ASSLAWTPSYEQY
>11|.|TRBJ1-1|TRBV21-1
ASSKGGETEAF
>15|.|TRBJ2-3|TRBV3-1/TRBV3-2
ASSHLGGNPGADTQY
>10|.|TRBJ2-7|TRBV12-3/TRBV12-4
ASSLWRNEQY
>11|.|TRBJ2-3|TRBV5-8
ASSLRPADTQY
>12|.|TRBJ2-7|TRBV3-1/TRBV3-2
ASSPDRGEYEQY
>11|TRBD1|TRBJ1-1|TRBV12-5
ASSDTGETEAF
>11|.|TRBJ1-2|TRBV19
ASSAGSLYGYT
>11|.|TRBJ1-1|TRBV9
ASSVGVNPEAF
>9|.|TRBJ1-4|TRBV20-1
SASTDLKLF
>12|.|TRBJ1-5|TRBV3-1/TRBV3-2
ASSQAWGNQPQH
>16|TRBD1|TRBJ2-3|TRBV5-6
ASSLIPYRTGGEDTQY
>12|.|TRBJ1-1|TRBV19
ATSPRGLNTEAF
>13|TRBD1|TRBJ1-2|TRBV28
ASSLTRQGEIGYT
>9|.|TRBJ1-2|TRBV7-9
ASGVGYGYT
>11|TRBD2|TRBJ2-5|TRBV19
ASSPSGQETQY
>12|TRBD1|TRBJ1-1|TRBV19
ASSSDRGYTEAF
>12|TRBD1|TRBJ1-4|TRBV13
ASSLDRDNEKLF
>13|.|TRBJ1-1|TRBV19
ASSTQQGRRTEAF
>13|.|TRBJ1-3|TRBV28
ASSSPGEGGNTIY
>12|.|TRBJ2-5|TRBV19
ASSIATYQETQY
>13|.|TRBJ1-4|TRBV4-2
ASSQEGGSNEKLF
>12|.|TRBJ1-2|TRBV19
ASSMIPEVYGYT
>9|.|TRBJ2-7|TRBV7-9
ASGGIYEQY
>15|TRBD1|TRBJ1-2|TRBV3-1/TRBV3-2
ASSQVNARGPSYGYT
>13|TRBD2|TRBJ2-5|TRBV5-4
ASSLVAGGQETQY
>11|.|TRBJ1-4|TRBV7-2
ASRGSTNEKLF
>13|.|TRBJ2-3|TRBV27
ASSRKPRDTDTQY
>12|.|TRBJ2-3|TRBV10-3
AISERPGTDTQY
>9|.|TRBJ2-7|TRBV7-9
ASSLSDEQY
>16|.|TRBJ2-2|TRBV7-9
ASSPRRTSATNTGELF
>12|.|TRBJ2-7|TRBV7-2
ASSLGRSSYEQY
>11|.|TRBJ1-4|TRBV5-1
ASSLSDGEKLF
>13|.|TRBJ2-7|TRBV4-1
ASSQEGRISYEQY
>13|.|TRBJ1-2|TRBV3-1/TRBV3-2
ASSQDSPSGYGYT
>11|TRBD1|TRBJ2-2|TRBV19
ASRRTGTGELF
>13|.|TRBJ1-1|TRBV3-1/TRBV3-2
ASSHRGAMNTEAF